The source of this T cell receptor (beta chain) is a study of T cell responses to AZD1222 COVID-19 vaccine. Method: immunoSEQ multiplex PCR; TCRdb's copy keeps in-frame clones and lacks some. The sample includes over 90,000 clones, more than 85% of them seen just once. Germline V lookup: CDR1 LGHNT, CDR2 FRNRAP. V lost 6 bases to trimming and J lost 10 bases, with 25 bases between them. The CDR3 contains 16 residues. V usage is TRBV12-5 and J usage is TRBJ2-1, with unresolved D. The material sequenced was peripheral blood, taken 28 days after the second AZD1222 dose. The sequence was obtained from an adult who received the AZD1222 COVID-19 vaccine. CDR3: CASGQISRLNNPEQFF. The DNA for the CDR3 is TGTGCTAGTGGCCAGATCAGTCGTTTAAACAATCCGGAGCAGTTCTTC.